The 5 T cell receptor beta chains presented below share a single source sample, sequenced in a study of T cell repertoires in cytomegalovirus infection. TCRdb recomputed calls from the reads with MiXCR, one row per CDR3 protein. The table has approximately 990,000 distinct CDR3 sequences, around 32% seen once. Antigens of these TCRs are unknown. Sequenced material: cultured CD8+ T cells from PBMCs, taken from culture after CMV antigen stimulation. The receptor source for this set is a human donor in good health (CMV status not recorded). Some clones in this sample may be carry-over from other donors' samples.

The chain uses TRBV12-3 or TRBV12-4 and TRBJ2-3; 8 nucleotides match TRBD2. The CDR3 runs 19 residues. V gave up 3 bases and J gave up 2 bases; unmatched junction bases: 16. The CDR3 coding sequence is TGTGCCAGCAGTTTCACCTTCCTGGGTAGCGGGGAGAACACAGATACGCAGTATTTT. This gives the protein CASSFTFLGSGENTDTQYF.

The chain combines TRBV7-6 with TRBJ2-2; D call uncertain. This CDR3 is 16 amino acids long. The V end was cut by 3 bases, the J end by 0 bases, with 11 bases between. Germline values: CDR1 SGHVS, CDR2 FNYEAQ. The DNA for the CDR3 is TGTGCCAGCAGCTTCGGGTGGACGCCGAACACCGGGGAGCTGTTTTTT. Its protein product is CASSFGWTPNTGELFF.

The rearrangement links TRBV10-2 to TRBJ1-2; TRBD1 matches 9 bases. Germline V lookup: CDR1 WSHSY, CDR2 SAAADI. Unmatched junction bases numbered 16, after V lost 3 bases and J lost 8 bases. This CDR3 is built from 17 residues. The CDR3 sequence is CASSDRFLGQGLQGYTF. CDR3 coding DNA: TGCGCCAGCAGTGACCGATTCTTGGGACAGGGCCTTCAGGGCTACACCTTC.

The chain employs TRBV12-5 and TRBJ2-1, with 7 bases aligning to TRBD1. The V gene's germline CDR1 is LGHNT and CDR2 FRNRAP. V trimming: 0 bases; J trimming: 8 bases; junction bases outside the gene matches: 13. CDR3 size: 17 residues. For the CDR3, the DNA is TGTGCTAGTGGTTTGGTACTGGAGGACAGGTATTTCGATGAGCAGTTCTTC. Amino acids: CASGLVLEDRYFDEQFF.

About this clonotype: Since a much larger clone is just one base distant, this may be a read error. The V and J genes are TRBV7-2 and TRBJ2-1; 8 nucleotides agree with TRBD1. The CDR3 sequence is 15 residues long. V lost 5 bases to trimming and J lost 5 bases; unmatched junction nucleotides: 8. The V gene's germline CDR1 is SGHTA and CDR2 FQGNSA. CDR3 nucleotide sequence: TGTGCCAGCAGCCATATCACAGGGGGTCACAATGAGCAGTTCTTC. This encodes CASSHITGGHNEQFF.